Included here is one T cell receptor beta chain sequence, with context. Source study methods: Nucleated cell number was recorded as an estimate derived from reference gene primer amplification. Sequencing was performed with immunoSEQ multiplex PCR; in TCRdb, only in-frame clones are kept and a portion is missing. Clone size and V and J calls were adopted from that table, with D and trimming inferred from the DNA. The sample gives 110,000 or so clones, roughly 87% of which show up once; roughly 8.2% is in the top ten. This specimen comes from a study of blood T cell repertoires in COVID-19. Background on the study: The United States, Italy and Spain supplied acute and convalescent COVID-19 samples.

The V gene lost 3 bases and the J gene lost 7 bases, with 18 bases spanning the gap. Germline V lookup: CDR1 MNHNS, CDR2 SASEGT. The CDR3 runs 16 residues. The chain employs TRBV6-1 and TRBJ1-4; D remains unclear. The receptor was isolated from a human donor in a cohort sampled during active COVID-19. The material sequenced was peripheral blood. The CDR3 DNA sequence: TGTGCCAGCAGTGAGGAGGTCCTCGGGGTGCGTGAAAAACTGTTTTTT. It specifies CASSEEVLGVREKLFF.